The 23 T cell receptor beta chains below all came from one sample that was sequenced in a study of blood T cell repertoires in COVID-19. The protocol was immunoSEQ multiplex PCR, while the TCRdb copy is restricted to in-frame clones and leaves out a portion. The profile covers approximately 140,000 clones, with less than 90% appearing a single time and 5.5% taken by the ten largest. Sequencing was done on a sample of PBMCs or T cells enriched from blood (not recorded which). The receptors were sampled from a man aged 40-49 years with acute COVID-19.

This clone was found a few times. CDR3 nucleotide sequence: TGTGCCAGCAGTCGGACAGGGTCTGGAAACACCATATATTTT. Translation: CASSRTGSGNTIYF. V usage is TRBV6-5 and J usage is TRBJ1-3, with 8 bases matching TRBD1. Trimming removed 5 bases from V and 1 base from J; junction bases left unmatched: 1. The CDR3 is made up of 14 amino acids. The germline gives CDR1 MNHEY, CDR2 SVGAGI.

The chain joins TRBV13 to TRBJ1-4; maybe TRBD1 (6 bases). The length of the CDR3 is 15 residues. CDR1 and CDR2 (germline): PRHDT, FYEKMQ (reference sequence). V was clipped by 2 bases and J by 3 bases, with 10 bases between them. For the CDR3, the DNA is TGTGCCAGCAGCTTACGTAGGACAGCTAATGAAAAACTGTTTTTT. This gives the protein CASSLRRTANEKLFF.

The CDR3 is CASSLFANSYNEQFF. The CDR3 DNA reads TGCGCCAGCAGCTTGTTTGCGAACTCCTACAATGAGCAGTTCTTC. The V and J genes are TRBV5-1 and TRBJ2-1; no reliable D call. Germline CDR1 reads SGHRS; CDR2 reads YFSETQ. The CDR3 spans 15 residues. V lost 1 base, J lost 0 bases, and 8 bases lay in between.

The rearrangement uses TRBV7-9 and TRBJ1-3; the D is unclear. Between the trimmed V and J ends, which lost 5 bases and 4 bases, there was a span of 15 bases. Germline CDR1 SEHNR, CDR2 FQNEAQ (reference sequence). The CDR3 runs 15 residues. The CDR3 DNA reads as TGTGCCAGCAGCCTGCCCAGAGACACCGGAAACACCATATATTTT. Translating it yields CASSLPRDTGNTIYF.

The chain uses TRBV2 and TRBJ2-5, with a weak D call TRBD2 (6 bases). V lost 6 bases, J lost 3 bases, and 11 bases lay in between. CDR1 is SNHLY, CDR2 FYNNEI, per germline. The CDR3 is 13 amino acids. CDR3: CASSQGLEETQYF. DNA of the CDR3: TGTGCCAGCAGCCAGGGACTCGAAGAGACCCAGTACTTC. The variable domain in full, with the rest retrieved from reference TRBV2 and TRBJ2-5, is EPEVTQTPSHQVTQMGQEVILRCVPISNHLYFYWYRQILGQKVEFLVSFYNNEISEKSEIFDDQFSVERPDGSNFTLKIRSTKLEDSAMYFCASSQGLEETQYFGPGTRLLVL.

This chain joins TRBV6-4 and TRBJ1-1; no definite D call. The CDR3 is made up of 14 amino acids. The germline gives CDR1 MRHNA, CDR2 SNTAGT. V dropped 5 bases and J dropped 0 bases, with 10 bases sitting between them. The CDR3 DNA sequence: TGTGCCAGCAGTCCTGACAAACTGAACACTGAAGCTTTCTTT. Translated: CASSPDKLNTEAFF.

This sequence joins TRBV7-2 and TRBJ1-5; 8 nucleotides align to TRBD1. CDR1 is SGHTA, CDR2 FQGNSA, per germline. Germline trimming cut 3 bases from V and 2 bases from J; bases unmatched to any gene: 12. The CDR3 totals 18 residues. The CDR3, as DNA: TGTGCCAGCAGCTTCCAAGGACAGGGTGAATTTGGCAATCAGCCCCAGCATTTT. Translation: CASSFQGQGEFGNQPQHF.

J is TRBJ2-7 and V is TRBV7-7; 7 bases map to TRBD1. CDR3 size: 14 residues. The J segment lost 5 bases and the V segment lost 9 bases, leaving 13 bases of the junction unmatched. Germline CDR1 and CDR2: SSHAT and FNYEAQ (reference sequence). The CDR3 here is CARRTQGLRDEQYF. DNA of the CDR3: TGTGCCAGGCGTACACAGGGGCTGAGAGACGAGCAGTACTTC.

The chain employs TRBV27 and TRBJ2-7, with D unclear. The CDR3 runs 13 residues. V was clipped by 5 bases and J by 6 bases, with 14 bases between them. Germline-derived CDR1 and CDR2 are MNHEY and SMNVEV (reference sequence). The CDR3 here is CASSLFYLGEQYF. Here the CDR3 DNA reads TGTGCCAGCAGTCTGTTCTATCTAGGCGAGCAGTACTTC.

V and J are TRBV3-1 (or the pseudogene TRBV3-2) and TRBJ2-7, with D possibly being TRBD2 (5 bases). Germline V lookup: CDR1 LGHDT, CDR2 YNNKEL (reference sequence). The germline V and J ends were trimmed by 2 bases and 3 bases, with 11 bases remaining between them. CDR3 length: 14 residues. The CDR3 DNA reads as TGTGCCAGCAGCCAACTAGCCACAAGCTACGAGCAGTACTTC. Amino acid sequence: CASSQLATSYEQYF.

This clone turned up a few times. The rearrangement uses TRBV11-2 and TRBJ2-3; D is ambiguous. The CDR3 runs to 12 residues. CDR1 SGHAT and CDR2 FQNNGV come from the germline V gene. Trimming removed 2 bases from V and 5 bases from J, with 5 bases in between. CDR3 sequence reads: CASSLNRDTQYF. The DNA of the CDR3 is TGTGCCAGCAGCTTAAACAGAGATACGCAGTATTTT. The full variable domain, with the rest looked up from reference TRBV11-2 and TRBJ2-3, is EAGVAQSPRYKIIEKRQSVAFWCNPISGHATLYWYQQILGQGPKLLIQFQNNGVVDDSQLPKDRFSAERLKGVDSTLKIQPAKLEDSAVYLCASSLNRDTQYFGPGTRLTVL.

In nucleotides, the CDR3 is TGTGCCAGCAGCCCAGACTATAATTCACCCCTCCACTTT. Protein product: CASSPDYNSPLHF. V is TRBV6-5 and J is TRBJ1-6; D is ambiguous. V lost 6 bases and J 3 bases, leaving 6 bases between the germline ends. Germline V gene sequence: CDR1 MNHEY, CDR2 SVGAGI. The CDR3 is 13 amino acids.

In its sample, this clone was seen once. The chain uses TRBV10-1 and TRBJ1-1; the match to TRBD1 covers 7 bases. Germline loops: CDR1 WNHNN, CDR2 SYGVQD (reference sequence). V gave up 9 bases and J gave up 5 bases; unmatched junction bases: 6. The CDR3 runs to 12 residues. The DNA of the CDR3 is TGCGCCAGAAGACAGGGAAAAACTGAAGCTTTCTTT. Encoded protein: CARRQGKTEAFF.

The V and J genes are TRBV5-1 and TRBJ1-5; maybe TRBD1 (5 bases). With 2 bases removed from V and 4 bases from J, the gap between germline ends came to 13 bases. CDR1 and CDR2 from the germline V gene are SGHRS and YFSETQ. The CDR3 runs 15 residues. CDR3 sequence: CASSFGDSPNQPQHF. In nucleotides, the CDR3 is TGCGCCAGCAGCTTCGGAGACAGCCCTAATCAGCCCCAGCATTTT.

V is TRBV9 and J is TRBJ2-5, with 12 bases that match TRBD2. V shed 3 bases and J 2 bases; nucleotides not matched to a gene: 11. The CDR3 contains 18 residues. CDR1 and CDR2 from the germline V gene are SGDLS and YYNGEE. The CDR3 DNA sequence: TGTGCCAGCAGCGCGACGATACAACTAGCGGGAGGTCAAGAGACCCAGTACTTC. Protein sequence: CASSATIQLAGGQETQYF.

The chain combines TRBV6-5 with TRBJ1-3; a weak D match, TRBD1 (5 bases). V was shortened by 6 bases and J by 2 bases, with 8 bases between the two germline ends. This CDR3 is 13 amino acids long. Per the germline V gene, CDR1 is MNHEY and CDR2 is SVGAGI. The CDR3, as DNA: TGTGCCAGCAGGTGGGGGGCTGGAAACACCATATATTTT. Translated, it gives CASRWGAGNTIYF.

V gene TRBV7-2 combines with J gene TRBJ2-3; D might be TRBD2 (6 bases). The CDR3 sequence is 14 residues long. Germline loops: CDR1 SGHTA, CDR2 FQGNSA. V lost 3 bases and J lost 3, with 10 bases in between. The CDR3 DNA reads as TGTGCCAGCAGCTTGGCACTAGCTACAGATACGCAGTATTTT. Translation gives CASSLALATDTQYF.

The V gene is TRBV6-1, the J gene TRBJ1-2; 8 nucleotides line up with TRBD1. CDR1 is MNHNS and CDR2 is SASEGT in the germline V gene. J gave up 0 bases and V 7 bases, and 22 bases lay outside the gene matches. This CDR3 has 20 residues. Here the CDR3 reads CASTDIWGQVVTQANYGYTF. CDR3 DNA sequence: TGTGCCAGCACTGACATATGGGGACAGGTTGTAACCCAAGCTAACTATGGCTACACCTTC.

The CDR3 bases are TGTGCCAGCAGCAACAACAGGTACAATGAGCAGTTCTTC. It yields the protein CASSNNRYNEQFF. The chain is built from TRBV11-3 and TRBJ2-1; D is possibly TRBD1 (5 bases). Germline CDR1 and CDR2: SGHNT and YENEEA. Trimming took 5 bases from V and 4 from J, leaving 9 bases between them. This CDR3 region has 13 residues.

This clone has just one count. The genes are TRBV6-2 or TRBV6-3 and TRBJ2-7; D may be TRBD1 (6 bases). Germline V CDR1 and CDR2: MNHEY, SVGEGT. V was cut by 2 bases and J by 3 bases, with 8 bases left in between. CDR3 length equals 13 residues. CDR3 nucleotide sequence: TGTGCCAGCAGTTACCCGGACAGCTACGAGCAGTACTTC. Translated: CASSYPDSYEQYF.

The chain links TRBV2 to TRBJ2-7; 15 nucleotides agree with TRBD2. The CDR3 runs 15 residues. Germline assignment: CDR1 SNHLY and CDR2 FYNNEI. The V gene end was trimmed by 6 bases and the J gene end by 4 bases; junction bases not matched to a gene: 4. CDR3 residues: CASRGGTSGGYEQYF. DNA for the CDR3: TGTGCCAGCAGGGGAGGGACTAGCGGGGGGTACGAGCAGTACTTC.

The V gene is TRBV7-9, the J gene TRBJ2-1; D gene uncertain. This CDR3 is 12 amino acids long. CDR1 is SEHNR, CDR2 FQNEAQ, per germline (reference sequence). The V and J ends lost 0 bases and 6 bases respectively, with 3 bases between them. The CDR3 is CASSLAINEQFF. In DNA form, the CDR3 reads TGTGCCAGCAGCTTAGCTATCAATGAGCAGTTCTTC.

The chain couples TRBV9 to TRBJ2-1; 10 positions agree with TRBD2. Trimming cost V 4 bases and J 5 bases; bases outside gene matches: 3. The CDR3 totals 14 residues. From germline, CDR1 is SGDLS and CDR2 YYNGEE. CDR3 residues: CASSTSGAHNEQFF. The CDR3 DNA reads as TGTGCCAGCAGCACTAGCGGGGCCCACAATGAGCAGTTCTTC. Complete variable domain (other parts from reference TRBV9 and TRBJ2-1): DSGVTQTPKHLITATGQRVTLRCSPRSGDLSVYWYQQSLDQGLQFLIQYYNGEERAKGNILERFSAQQFPDLHSELNLSSLELGDSALYFCASSTSGAHNEQFFGPGTRLTVL.